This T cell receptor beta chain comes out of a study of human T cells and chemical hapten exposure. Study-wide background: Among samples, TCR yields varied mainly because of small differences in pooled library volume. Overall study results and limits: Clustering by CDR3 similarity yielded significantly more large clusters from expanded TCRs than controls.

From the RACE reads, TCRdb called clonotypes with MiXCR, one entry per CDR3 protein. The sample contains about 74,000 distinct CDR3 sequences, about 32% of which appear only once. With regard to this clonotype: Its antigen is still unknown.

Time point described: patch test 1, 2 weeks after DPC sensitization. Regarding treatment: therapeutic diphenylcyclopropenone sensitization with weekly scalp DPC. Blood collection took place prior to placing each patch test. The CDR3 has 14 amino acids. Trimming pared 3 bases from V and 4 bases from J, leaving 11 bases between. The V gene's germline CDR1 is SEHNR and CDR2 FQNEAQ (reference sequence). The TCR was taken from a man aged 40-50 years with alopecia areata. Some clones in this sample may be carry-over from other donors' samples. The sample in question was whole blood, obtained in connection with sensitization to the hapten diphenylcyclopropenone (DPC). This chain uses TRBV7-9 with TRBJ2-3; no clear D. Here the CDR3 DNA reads TGTGCCAGCAGCTTTCTGCTAGATGCAGATACGCAGTATTTT. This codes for CASSFLLDADTQYF.